This T cell receptor (beta chain) was observed in a study of OX40 agonist ivuxolimab in advanced cancers. Study details: Patients received intravenous ivuxolimab every 2 weeks at 0.01 to 10 mg/kg. Whole-study findings and limits: Certain nonresponding patients likewise had low normalized T-cell clonal expansion.

In the case of this clone: Antigen unknown.

TCRdb's copy holds only in-frame clones and misses some; the assay was immunoSEQ multiplex PCR. The sample has 20,000 to 25,000 clones; 86% are singletons. Trimming cost V 0 bases and J 0 bases, with 9 bases left between them. Germline assignment: CDR1 SGDLS and CDR2 YYNGEE. The CDR3 consists of 16 residues. This receptor was taken from an adult with an advanced solid tumor such as melanoma, head and neck, liver or kidney cancer. The chain is built from TRBV9 and TRBJ1-4; D gene uncertain. The material was CD4+ or CD8+ T cells sorted from blood, obtained in a trial of the OX40 agonist ivuxolimab. The CDR3 loop reads CASSVGAAATNEKLFF. CDR3 nucleotide sequence: TGTGCCAGCAGCGTAGGGGCGGCCGCAACTAATGAAAAACTGTTTTTT.